This passage covers 9 T cell receptor beta chains from one sample sequenced in a study of blood T cell repertoires in COVID-19. Clones were read by immunoSEQ multiplex PCR, and TCRdb kept only the in-frame ones, dropping some. The table has around 41,000 clones, under 85% seen once; the top ten hold roughly 45%. What was sequenced was peripheral blood. Receptors were obtained from a woman older than 75 with acute or convalescent COVID-19.

This clone was found a few times. The J gene is TRBJ1-1, the V gene TRBV7-8; D might be TRBD1 (5 bases). CDR1 is SGHVS and CDR2 is FQNEAQ in the germline V gene. There are 16 residues in the CDR3. V dropped 5 bases and J dropped 0 bases, with 16 bases sitting between them. The CDR3 here is CASSPQWGRMNTEAFF. DNA for the CDR3: TGTGCCAGCAGCCCTCAATGGGGCCGAATGAACACTGAAGCTTTCTTT.

The CDR3 DNA follows: TGTGCCAGCAGGTCGACAGGGTTAGGCGGCGCTGAAGCTTTCTTT. Amino acids: CASRSTGLGGAEAFF. The V and J genes are TRBV27 and TRBJ1-1, with 7 bases aligning to TRBD1. CDR1 MNHEY and CDR2 SMNVEV come from the germline V gene (reference sequence). The V gene end was trimmed by 6 bases and the J gene end by 6 bases; junction bases not matched to a gene: 13. This CDR3 spans 15 amino acids.

The V gene is TRBV7-2, the J gene TRBJ2-7; 10 bases agree with TRBD2. The CDR3 has 15 amino acids. The germline V gene has CDR1 SGHTA and CDR2 FQGNSA. J lost 1 base, V lost 5 bases, and 5 bases had no gene match. CDR3 region: CASSLLAGGSYEQYF. CDR3 nucleotide sequence: TGTGCCAGCAGCCTCTTAGCGGGGGGTTCCTACGAGCAGTACTTC.

The rearrangement joins TRBV3-1 (or the pseudogene TRBV3-2) to TRBJ1-1, with D unclear. With 2 bases removed from V and 2 bases from J, the gap between germline ends came to 21 bases. The CDR3 contains 18 residues. Germline V gene data show CDR1 as LGHDT and CDR2 as YNNKEL (reference sequence). Here the CDR3 reads CASSQLTPRFRENTEAFF. CDR3 nucleotides: TGTGCCAGCAGCCAACTAACCCCCCGGTTCCGTGAAAACACTGAAGCTTTCTTT.

This sequence joins TRBV11-2 and TRBJ1-2, with unresolved D. The CDR3 sequence is 12 residues long. V was trimmed by 5 bases and J by 0 bases, leaving 4 bases between them. Germline values: CDR1 SGHAT, CDR2 FQNNGV. The CDR3 DNA reads TGTGCCAGCAGCCGTACTAACTATGGCTACACCTTC. Protein product: CASSRTNYGYTF.

This clone has only one observation. V is TRBV7-8 and J is TRBJ1-4, with 8 bases lining up with TRBD1. The germline V gene encodes CDR1 SGHVS and CDR2 FQNEAQ. Trimming cost V 1 base and J 4 bases; bases outside gene matches: 2. The CDR3 has 15 amino acids. The CDR3 DNA follows: TGTGCCAGCAGCTTAGTTACAGGGGGTAATGAAAAACTGTTTTTT. Translated, it gives CASSLVTGGNEKLFF.

The chain combines TRBV5-1 with TRBJ1-3, with D hard to call. The CDR3 totals 14 residues. Germline assignment: CDR1 SGHRS and CDR2 YFSETQ. V lost 5 bases and J lost 0, with 9 bases in between. The CDR3 here is CASRLLPSGNTIYF. In DNA, the CDR3 is TGCGCCAGCAGGTTGCTCCCCTCTGGAAACACCATATATTTT.

The chain combines TRBV10-2 with TRBJ2-3; TRBD2 is a possible D gene (5 bases). Deletions cut 2 bases from V and 5 bases from J, with 11 bases between. This CDR3 region has 14 residues. The germline V gene encodes CDR1 WSHSY and CDR2 SAAADI. Written as DNA, the CDR3 is TGCGCCAGCAGTGAGCAGGCGGCGGGAGATACGCAGTATTTT. Translating it yields CASSEQAAGDTQYF.

This clone was seen a single time. The V and J genes are TRBV6-5 and TRBJ2-5; 7 nucleotides align to TRBD2. With V trimmed by 10 bases and J by 7 bases, 6 bases remained unmatched. Germline loops: CDR1 MNHEY, CDR2 SVGAGI. The CDR3 runs 11 residues. CDR3 region: CATRGVGTQYF. The CDR3 region has the DNA TGTGCCACCCGGGGGGTCGGGACCCAGTACTTC.